A selection of T cell receptor beta chains follows, all from one sample in a study of blood T cell repertoires in COVID-19. Sequencing was performed with immunoSEQ multiplex PCR; in TCRdb, only in-frame clones are kept and a portion is missing. The sample has around 250,000 clones; more than 75% are singletons. Sequenced input: peripheral blood. The source of these receptors is a man at least 80 years old with acute or convalescent COVID-19. CDR3s include the opening cysteine and the closing phenylalanine or tryptophan. Fields, in order: CDR3 protein, CDR3 DNA, J gene, D gene, clone size, V gene. The D gene is left open where the match is weak. Part of the rows lack a size; the others show once, few, many or a class for expanded clones.

CASSLWGANTGELFF,TGTGCCAGCAGTTTGTGGGGGGCGAACACCGGGGAGCTGTTTTTT,TRBJ2-2,NA,once,TRBV28
CASSSKISLNEKLFF,TGTGCCAGCAGTTCGAAAATAAGCCTTAATGAAAAACTGTTTTTT,TRBJ1-4,NA,NA,TRBV28
CASRASGGAQNIQYF,TGTGCCAGCAGGGCTAGCGGGGGGGCCCAAAACATTCAGTACTTC,TRBJ2-4,TRBD2,NA,TRBV28
CASKDGTQNTEAFF,TGCGCCAGCAAGGATGGGACACAGAACACTGAAGCTTTCTTT,TRBJ1-1,NA,NA,TRBV10-1
CASSPTGTANPRYGYTF,TGTGCCAGCAGTCCTACCGGGACAGCCAATCCACGCTATGGCTACACCTTC,TRBJ1-2,TRBD1,NA,TRBV6-6
CATSIKVANTEAFF,TGTGCCACCAGCATTAAGGTAGCGAACACTGAAGCTTTCTTT,TRBJ1-1,NA,few,TRBV15
CASSARQGMGEKLFF,TGTGCCAGCAGCGCCCGACAGGGAATGGGGGAAAAACTGTTTTTT,TRBJ1-4,TRBD1,NA,TRBV7-8
CASSPPLESSYNEQFF,TGTGCCAGCAGTCCCCCCCTGGAGAGCTCCTACAATGAGCAGTTCTTC,TRBJ2-1,NA,NA,TRBV28
CASSPRGGSGANVLTF,TGTGCCAGCTCCCCGAGGGGGGGGTCTGGGGCCAACGTCCTGACTTTC,TRBJ2-6,NA,NA,TRBV18
CASSSRDIHEQYF,TGTGCCAGCAGCTCCCGGGACATCCACGAGCAGTACTTC,TRBJ2-7,NA,NA,TRBV5-4
CASMGQRIYNEQFF,TGTGCCAGTATGGGACAGCGAATTTACAATGAGCAGTTCTTC,TRBJ2-1,TRBD1,NA,TRBV19
CASSLLGGVAQVGKLFF,TGTGCCAGCAGTTTATTAGGGGGTGTTGCTCAGGTCGGAAAACTGTTTTTT,TRBJ1-4,NA,NA,TRBV27
CASTKGADEQFF,TGTGCCAGCACGAAGGGGGCCGATGAGCAGTTCTTC,TRBJ2-1,TRBD1,NA,TRBV5-8
CASSLGGPGSSYNSPLHF,TGTGCCAGCAGCTTAGGAGGCCCGGGGAGCTCCTATAATTCACCCCTCCACTTT,TRBJ1-6,NA,NA,TRBV7-2
CASSRNDIAGSYEQYF,TGTGCCAGCAGTCGCAATGACATAGCGGGCTCCTACGAGCAGTACTTC,TRBJ2-7,TRBD2,NA,TRBV6-6
CSADRGNTEAFF,TGCAGCGCCGACAGGGGGAACACTGAAGCTTTCTTT,TRBJ1-1,TRBD1,once,TRBV29-1
CASSPSQGPNMNTEAFF,TGTGCCAGCTCACCGAGTCAGGGGCCCAACATGAACACTGAAGCTTTCTTT,TRBJ1-1,NA,NA,TRBV18
CASSLPARYGYTF,TGTGCCAGCAGTTTGCCCGCCAGGTATGGCTACACCTTC,TRBJ1-2,NA,NA,TRBV28
CSVGGRAGTGELFF,TGCAGCGTTGGCGGGAGGGCCGGCACCGGGGAGCTGTTTTTT,TRBJ2-2,TRBD2,NA,TRBV29-1
CASSQDGGFTKGDTEAFF,TGTGCCAGCAGCCAAGATGGGGGTTTCACAAAGGGGGACACTGAAGCTTTCTTT,TRBJ1-1,NA,NA,TRBV3-1/TRBV3-2
CASTPGQGPSYGYTF,TGTGCCAGCACTCCGGGACAAGGTCCTTCCTATGGCTACACCTTC,TRBJ1-2,NA,NA,TRBV6-5
CASSYDRDRGHLEQYF,TGTGCCAGCAGTTACGATCGCGACAGGGGGCATCTCGAGCAGTACTTC,TRBJ2-7,TRBD1,NA,TRBV6-5
CASSLFTDIGTGELFF,TGCGCCAGCAGCTTGTTCACGGACATTGGAACCGGGGAGCTGTTTTTT,TRBJ2-2,NA,NA,TRBV5-1
CASSLRGQGGFEKLFF,TGTGCCAGCAGCTTGAGGGGACAGGGAGGGTTCGAAAAACTGTTTTTT,TRBJ1-4,TRBD1,NA,TRBV7-8
CASSSRLAGSTDTQYF,TGTGCCAGCAGCTCCCGACTAGCGGGGTCCACAGATACGCAGTATTTT,TRBJ2-3,TRBD2,NA,TRBV5-8
CASSKGLGYEQYF,TGTGCCAGCAGCAAGGGACTGGGCTACGAGCAGTACTTC,TRBJ2-7,NA,NA,TRBV3-1/TRBV3-2
CAISVGGEGNQPQHF,TGTGCCATCAGTGTAGGAGGGGAAGGCAATCAGCCCCAGCATTTT,TRBJ1-5,NA,NA,TRBV10-3
CASSLSSSTDTQYF,TGCGCCAGCAGCTTGTCGTCGAGCACAGATACGCAGTATTTT,TRBJ2-3,NA,NA,TRBV5-1
CASSQDPRDSYGYTF,TGTGCCAGCAGCCAAGATCCACGGGATTCCTATGGCTACACCTTC,TRBJ1-2,NA,NA,TRBV14
CATSLTGGGSGYTF,TGTGCCACCAGTTTAACGGGAGGGGGCAGTGGCTACACCTTC,TRBJ1-2,TRBD1,NA,TRBV24-1
CASSVSGQGVTGYTF,TGTGCCAGCAGTGTTTCCGGACAGGGAGTAACCGGCTACACCTTC,TRBJ1-2,TRBD1,NA,TRBV6-4
CASSFQGGNSPLHF,TGTGCCAGCAGTTTTCAGGGGGGTAATTCACCCCTCCACTTT,TRBJ1-6,TRBD1,NA,TRBV27